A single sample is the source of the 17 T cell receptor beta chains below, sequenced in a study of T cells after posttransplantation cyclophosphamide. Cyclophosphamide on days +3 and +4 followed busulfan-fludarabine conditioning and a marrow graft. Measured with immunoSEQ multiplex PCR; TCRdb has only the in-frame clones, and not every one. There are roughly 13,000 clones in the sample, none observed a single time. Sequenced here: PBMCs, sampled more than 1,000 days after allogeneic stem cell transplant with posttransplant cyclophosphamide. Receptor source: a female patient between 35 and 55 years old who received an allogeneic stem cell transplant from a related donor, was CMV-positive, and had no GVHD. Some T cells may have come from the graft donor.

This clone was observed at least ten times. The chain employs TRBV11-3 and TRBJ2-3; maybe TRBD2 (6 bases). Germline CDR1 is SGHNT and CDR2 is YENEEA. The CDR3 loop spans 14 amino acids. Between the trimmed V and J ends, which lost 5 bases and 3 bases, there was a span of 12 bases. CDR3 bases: TGTGCCAGCAGCCGGGACTTCCCGACAGATACGCAGTATTTT. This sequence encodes CASSRDFPTDTQYF.

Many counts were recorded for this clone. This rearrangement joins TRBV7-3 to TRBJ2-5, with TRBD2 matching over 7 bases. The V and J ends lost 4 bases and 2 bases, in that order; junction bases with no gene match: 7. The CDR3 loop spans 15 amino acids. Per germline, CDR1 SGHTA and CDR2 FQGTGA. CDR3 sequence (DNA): TGTGCCAGCAGCTCCGTCGGCGGGGGACAAGAGACCCAGTACTTC. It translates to CASSSVGGGQETQYF.

In DNA form, the CDR3 reads TGTGCCAGCAGTGTGGGCTCGACAGGGGTGGAGACCCAGTACTTC. Protein sequence: CASSVGSTGVETQYF. The chain couples TRBV2 to TRBJ2-5; 8 positions match TRBD1. Trimming at V came to 4 bases and at J to 5 bases, leaving 9 bases not matched to a gene. This CDR3 contains 15 residues. Per germline, CDR1 SNHLY and CDR2 FYNNEI.

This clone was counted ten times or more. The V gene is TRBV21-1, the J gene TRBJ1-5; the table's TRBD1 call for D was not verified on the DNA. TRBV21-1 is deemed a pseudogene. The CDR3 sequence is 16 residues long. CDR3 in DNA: TGTGCCAGCAGCAAACCCTTATCGGACAGGGTTCAGCCCCAGCATTTT. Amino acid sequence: CASSKPLSDRVQPQHF.

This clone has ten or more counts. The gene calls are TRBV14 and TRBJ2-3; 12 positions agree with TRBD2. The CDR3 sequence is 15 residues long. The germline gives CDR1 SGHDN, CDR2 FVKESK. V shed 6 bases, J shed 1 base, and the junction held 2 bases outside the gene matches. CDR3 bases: TGTGCCAGCAGTCGGACTAGCGGGGGCACAGATACGCAGTATTTT. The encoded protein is CASSRTSGGTDTQYF. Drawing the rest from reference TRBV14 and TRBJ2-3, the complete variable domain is EAGVTQFPSHSVIEKGQTVTLRCDPISGHDNLYWYRRVMGKEIKFLLHFVKESKQDESGMPNNRFLAERTGGTYSTLKVQPAELEDSGVYFCASSRTSGGTDTQYFGPGTRLTVL.

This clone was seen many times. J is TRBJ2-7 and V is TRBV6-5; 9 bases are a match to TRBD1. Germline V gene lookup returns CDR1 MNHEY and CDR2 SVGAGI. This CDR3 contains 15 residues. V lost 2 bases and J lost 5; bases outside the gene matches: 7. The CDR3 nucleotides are TGTGCCAGCAGTTACCCCGGGACAGGGTGGAACGAGCAGTACTTC. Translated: CASSYPGTGWNEQYF.

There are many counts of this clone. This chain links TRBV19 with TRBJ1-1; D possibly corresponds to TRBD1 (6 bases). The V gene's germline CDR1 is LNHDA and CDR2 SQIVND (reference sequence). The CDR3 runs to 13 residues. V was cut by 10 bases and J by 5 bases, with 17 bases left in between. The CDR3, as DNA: TGTGCCACAAGAGACAGGTTGGAAACTGAAGCTTTCTTT. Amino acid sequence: CATRDRLETEAFF.

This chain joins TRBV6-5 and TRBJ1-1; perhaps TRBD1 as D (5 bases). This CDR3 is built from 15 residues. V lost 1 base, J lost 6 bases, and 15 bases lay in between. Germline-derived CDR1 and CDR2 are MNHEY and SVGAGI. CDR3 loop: CASSYLPGIGAEAFF. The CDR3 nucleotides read TGTGCCAGCAGTTACTTGCCAGGGATCGGCGCTGAAGCTTTCTTT.

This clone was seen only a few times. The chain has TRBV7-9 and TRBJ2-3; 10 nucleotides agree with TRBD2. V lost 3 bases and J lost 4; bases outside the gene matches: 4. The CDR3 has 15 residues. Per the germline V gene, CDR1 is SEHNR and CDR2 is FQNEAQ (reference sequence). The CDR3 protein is CASSLASGGPDTQYF. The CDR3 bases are TGTGCCAGCAGCTTGGCTAGCGGGGGCCCAGATACGCAGTATTTT.

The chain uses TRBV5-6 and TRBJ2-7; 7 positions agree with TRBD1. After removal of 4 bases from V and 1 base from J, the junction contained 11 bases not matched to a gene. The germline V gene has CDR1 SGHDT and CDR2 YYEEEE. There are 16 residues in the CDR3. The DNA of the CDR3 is TGTGCCAGCAGCCGCCTCACGCGACAGGGATCCTACGAGCAGTACTTC. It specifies CASSRLTRQGSYEQYF.

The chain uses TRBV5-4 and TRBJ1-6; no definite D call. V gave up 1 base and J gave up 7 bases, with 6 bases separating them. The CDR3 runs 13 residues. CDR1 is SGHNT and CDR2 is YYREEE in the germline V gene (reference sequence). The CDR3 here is CASSLRGNSPLHF. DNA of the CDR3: TGTGCCAGCAGCTTGAGAGGGAATTCACCCCTCCACTTT.

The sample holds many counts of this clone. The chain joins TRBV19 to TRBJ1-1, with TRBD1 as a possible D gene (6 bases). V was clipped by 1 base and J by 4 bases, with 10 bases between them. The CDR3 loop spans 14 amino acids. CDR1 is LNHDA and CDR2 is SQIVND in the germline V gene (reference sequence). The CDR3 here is CASSIVGRGTEAFF. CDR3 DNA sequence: TGTGCCAGTAGTATAGTGGGCAGGGGCACTGAAGCTTTCTTT.

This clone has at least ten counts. Here the CDR3 DNA reads TGTGCCAGCAGCTCCCCGGACAGGGCTTCCTACGAGCAGTACTTC. Its protein is CASSSPDRASYEQYF. This chain joins TRBV7-9 and TRBJ2-7, with 8 bases matching TRBD1. V was clipped by 4 bases and J by 1 base; unmatched bases: 6. The V gene's germline CDR1 is SEHNR and CDR2 FQNEAQ (reference sequence). The CDR3 extends over 15 amino acids.

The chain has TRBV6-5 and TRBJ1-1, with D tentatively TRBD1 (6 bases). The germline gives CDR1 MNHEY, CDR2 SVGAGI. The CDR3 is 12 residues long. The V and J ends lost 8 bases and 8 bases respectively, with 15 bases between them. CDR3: CASGSGTSEAFF. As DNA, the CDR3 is TGTGCCAGCGGTTCGGGGACATCGGAAGCTTTCTTT.

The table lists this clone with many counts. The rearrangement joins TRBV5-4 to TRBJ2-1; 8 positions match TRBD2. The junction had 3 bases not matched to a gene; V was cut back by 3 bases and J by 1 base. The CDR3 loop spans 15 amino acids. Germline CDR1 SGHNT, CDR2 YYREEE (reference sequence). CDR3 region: CASSYTGGSYNEQFF. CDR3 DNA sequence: TGTGCCAGCAGCTACACGGGGGGGTCCTACAATGAGCAGTTCTTC.

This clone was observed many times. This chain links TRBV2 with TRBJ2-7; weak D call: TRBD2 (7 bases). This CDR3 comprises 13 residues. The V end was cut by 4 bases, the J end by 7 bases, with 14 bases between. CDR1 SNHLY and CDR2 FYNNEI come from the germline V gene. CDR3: CASSVRGAGEQYF. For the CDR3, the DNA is TGTGCCAGCAGTGTTCGGGGGGCGGGGGAGCAGTACTTC.

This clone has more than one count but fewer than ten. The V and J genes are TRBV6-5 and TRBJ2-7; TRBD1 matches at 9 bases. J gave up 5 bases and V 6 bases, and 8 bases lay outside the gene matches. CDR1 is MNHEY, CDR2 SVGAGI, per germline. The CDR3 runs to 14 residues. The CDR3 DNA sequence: TGTGCCAGCAGCTTAGGGACAGGGCGGGACGAGCAGTACTTC. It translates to CASSLGTGRDEQYF.